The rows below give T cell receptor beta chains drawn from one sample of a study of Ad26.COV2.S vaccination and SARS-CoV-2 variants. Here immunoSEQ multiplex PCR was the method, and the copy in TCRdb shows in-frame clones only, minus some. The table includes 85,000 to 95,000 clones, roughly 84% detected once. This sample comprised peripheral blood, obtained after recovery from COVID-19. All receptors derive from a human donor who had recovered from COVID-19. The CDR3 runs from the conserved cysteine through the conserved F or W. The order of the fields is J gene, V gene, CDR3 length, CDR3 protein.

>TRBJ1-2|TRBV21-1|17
CASSKCSGTGSNYGYTF
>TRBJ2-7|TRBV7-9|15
CASSFWERETYEQYF
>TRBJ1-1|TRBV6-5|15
CASSFNRDLNTEAFF
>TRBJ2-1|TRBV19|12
CASSRTPNEQFF
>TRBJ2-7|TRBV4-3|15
CASSPGTGSSYEQYF
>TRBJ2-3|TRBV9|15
CASSVGPSSTDTQYF
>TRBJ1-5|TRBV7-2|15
CASSLGQARNQPQHF
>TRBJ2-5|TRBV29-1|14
CSVEGRGLGETQYF
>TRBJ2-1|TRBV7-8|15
CASSPTGAPNNEQFF
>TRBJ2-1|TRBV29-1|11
CSGAPTNEQFF
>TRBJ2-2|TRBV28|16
CASSLRAGSYTGELFF
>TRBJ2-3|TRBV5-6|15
CASSPIPTFTDTQYF
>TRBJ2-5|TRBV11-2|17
CASSPPAFGAGEETQYF
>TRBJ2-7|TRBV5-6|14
CASRLQGYSYEQYF
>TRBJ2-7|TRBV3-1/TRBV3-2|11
CASSLNYEQYF
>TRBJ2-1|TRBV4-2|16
CASSQDSGEPYNEQFF
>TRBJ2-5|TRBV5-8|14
CASSPGTRLETQYF
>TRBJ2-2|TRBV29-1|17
CSVGQTSGSTPTGELFF
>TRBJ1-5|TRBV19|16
CASSTENWYRDQPQHF
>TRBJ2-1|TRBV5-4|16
CASSDKGQGDYNEQFF
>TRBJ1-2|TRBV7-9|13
CASSSRTTYGYTF
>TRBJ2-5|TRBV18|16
CASSPFGTVIQETQYF
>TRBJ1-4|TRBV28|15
CASSPPTAANEKLFF
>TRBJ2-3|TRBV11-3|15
CASSLGGADTDTQYF
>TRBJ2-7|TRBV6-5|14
CASSYMQGTYEQYF
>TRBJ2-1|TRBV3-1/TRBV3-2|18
CASSQDIWRRSSYNEQFF
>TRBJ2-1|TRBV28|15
CASSLMMAGDNEQFF
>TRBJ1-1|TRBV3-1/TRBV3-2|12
CASTLRGTEAFF
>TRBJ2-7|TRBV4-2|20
CASSQDEGLAGARFSYEQYF
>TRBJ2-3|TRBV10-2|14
CATFGLGSTDTQYF
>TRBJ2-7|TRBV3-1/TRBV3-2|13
CASSQYGGTEQYF
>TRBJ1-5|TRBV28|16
CASSIPGVGSNQPQHF
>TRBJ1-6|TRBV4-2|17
CASSRRMTGLENSPLHF
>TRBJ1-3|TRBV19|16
CAIFGTGEGSGNTIYF
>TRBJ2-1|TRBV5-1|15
CASSLAVAGYNEQFF
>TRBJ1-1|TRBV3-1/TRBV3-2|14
CASRRRDRQTEAFF
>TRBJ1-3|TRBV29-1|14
CSVAGGEEGNTIYF
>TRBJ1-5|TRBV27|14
CASRSAGGNQPQHF
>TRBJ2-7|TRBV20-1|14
CSASKLVSSHEQYF
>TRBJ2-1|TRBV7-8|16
CASRHSGTSGSYEQFF